This TCR beta chain was sequenced during a study of blood T cell repertoires in COVID-19 (dated by TCRdb to the early 2020s). General notes on the study: Samples covering the acute and convalescent phases of COVID-19 were provided by collaborators in the United States, Italy and Spain. The prospective study material was composed of cDNA or gDNA derived from T cells, B-cell-depleted T cells, or PBMCs. The dataset comprised deeply sampled blood TCRbeta repertoires from subjects exposed to, actively infected with, or recovered from COVID-19. The repertoires were made available in a free public database intended to serve as a resource for research on the immune response to SARS-CoV-2. Samples were obtained from the ongoing ImmuneRACE study (first 160 participants) and from approximately 1,200 subjects provided by 6 global collaborators. Nearly every sample came with metadata listing a de-identified subject ID, COVID-19 status, age in years and sex. HLA class I and class II types, where available, came from metadata supplied by the sample provider rather than from assay-based typing.

Including cysteine and phenylalanine, the CDR3 has 15 amino acids. The entry retains the CDR3 DNA only, 45 bases that are in frame from base 1. The junction shows trimming of 7 bases on V and 0 bases on J, and the gene matches do not reach 8 bases of it. Looking up the germline V gene yields CDR1 SNHLY and CDR2 FYNNEI. Notes on this clone: Its antigen specificity is not known. Per-base qualities were not stored, and no clone one base away is much larger.

The immunoSEQ Assay, a bias-controlled multiplex PCR, was used to amplify TCRbeta CDR3 regions from genomic DNA. From the authors' description of their analysis: Within the assay, amplification of reference gene primers was used to estimate how many nucleated cells each sample contained. To quantify the absolute abundance of each unique TCRbeta CDR3 rearrangement, sequence reads were collapsed and filtered. For each sample, productive Simpson clonality was calculated as the square root of Simpson's diversity index over productive rearrangements. TCRdb obtained this table from immuneACCESS and retained in-frame rearrangements with V and J assigned. These tables miss some clones; where compared with another copy, unresolved V genes account for less than half of the shortfall, and the remainder is unexplained. D and trimming were read from the DNA, whereas the V and J calls and clone size are those reported in that table. This sample gives some 30,000 clones in total; roughly 90% of them show up just once. The top ten hold approximately 3.4% of the sample.

Paper-wide results and their limitations: The quantity of clinical and demographic metadata differed by source and by participant and was supplied without curation.

Each collaborating institution followed its own protocols to collect whole blood in K2EDTA tubes. For TCRbeta analysis, collaborators shipped samples as frozen whole blood, isolated PBMCs, or DNA extracted from either of those sample types. The receptor's source is a human donor in a cohort sampled during active COVID-19. The sequencing input was peripheral blood. The sequence is built from TRBV2 and TRBJ1-1; the central 7 bases match TRBD1. The CDR3 region: CASNRDRTMNTEAFF. The DNA sequence follows: TGTGCCAGCAACCGGGACAGAACAATGAACACTGAAGCTTTCTTT. When the CDR3 is completed using the reference TRBV2 and TRBJ1-1 genes on either side, the full variable domain is EPEVTQTPSHQVTQMGQEVILRCVPISNHLYFYWYRQILGQKVEFLVSFYNNEISEKSEIFDDQFSVERPDGSNFTLKIRSTKLEDSAMYFCASNRDRTMNTEAFFGQGTRLTVV.